One and the same sample provided the 3 T cell receptor beta chains below, sequenced in a study of cytomegalovirus exposure and HLA in healthy donors. The primer mix had 60 Vbeta and 13 Jbeta primers. Method: immunoSEQ multiplex PCR; TCRdb's copy keeps in-frame clones and lacks some. Among hundreds of thousands of clones listed, about 79% were seen once. The sample taken for sequencing was PBMCs. The receptors originated from a male donor in good health and CMV-seronegative.

This rearrangement joins TRBV28 to TRBJ2-2; D is unclear. V was shortened by 5 bases and J by 5 bases, with 3 bases between the two germline ends. Per germline, CDR1 MDHEN and CDR2 SYDVKM. The CDR3 sequence is 11 residues long. This CDR3 reads CASSLTGELFF. The CDR3 nucleotides read TGTGCCAGCAGTCTTACCGGGGAGCTGTTTTTT.

CDR3 region: CASSTWTSGTETQYF. The DNA of the CDR3 is TGTGCCAGTAGTACCTGGACTAGCGGGACGGAGACCCAGTACTTC. J is TRBJ2-5 and V is TRBV19, with TRBD2 identical over 12 bases. J was trimmed by 5 bases and V by 4 bases; bases with no gene match: 5. CDR1 is LNHDA, CDR2 SQIVND, per germline (reference sequence). This CDR3 is 15 amino acids long.

In DNA, the CDR3 is TGCAGCGTGAGGCGGGAGGGAGGAAGCTCTGGAAACACCATATATTTT. Its protein product is CSVRREGGSSGNTIYF. V gene TRBV29-1 combines with J gene TRBJ1-3; D not certain. From germline, CDR1 is SQVTM and CDR2 ANQGSEA. Between the trimmed V and J ends, which lost 6 bases and 0 bases, there was a span of 18 bases. The CDR3 has 16 amino acids.